This entry lists 2 T cell receptor beta chains sequenced from one sample in a study of cytomegalovirus exposure and HLA in healthy donors. Here immunoSEQ multiplex PCR was the method, and the copy in TCRdb shows in-frame clones only, minus some. Of some 83,000 clones in the sample, around 94% were seen once. The sample was PBMCs. The receptors were sampled from a young woman in good health and CMV-seropositive.

The chain employs TRBV6-6 and TRBJ2-7, with unresolved D. The CDR3 runs to 13 residues. Trimming cost V 2 bases and J 7 bases, with 12 bases left between them. Germline V gene data show CDR1 as MNHNY and CDR2 as SVGAGI (reference sequence). The CDR3 here is CASSYQTGWEQYF. The CDR3 DNA is TGTGCCAGCAGTTACCAGACTGGGTGGGAGCAGTACTTC.

This chain links TRBV19 with TRBJ2-6; no definite D call. V was pared by 1 base and J by 1 base, with 8 bases between. The CDR3 is 16 residues long. Germline V gene lookup returns CDR1 LNHDA and CDR2 SQIVND (reference sequence). This CDR3 is CASSIGFGSGANVLTF. The CDR3 DNA follows: TGTGCCAGTAGTATAGGGTTCGGGTCTGGGGCCAACGTCCTGACTTTC.